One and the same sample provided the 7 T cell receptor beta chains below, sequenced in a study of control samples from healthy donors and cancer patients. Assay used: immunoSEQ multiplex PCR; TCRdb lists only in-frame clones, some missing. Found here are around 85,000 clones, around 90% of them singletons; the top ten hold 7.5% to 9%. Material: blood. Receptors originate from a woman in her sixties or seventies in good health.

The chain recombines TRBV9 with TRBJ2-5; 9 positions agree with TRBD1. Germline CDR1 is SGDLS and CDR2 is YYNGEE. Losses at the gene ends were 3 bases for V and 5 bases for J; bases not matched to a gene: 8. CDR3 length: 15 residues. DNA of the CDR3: TGTGCCAGCAGCGAGAATACAGGGGGCGCGGAGACCCAGTACTTC. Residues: CASSENTGGAETQYF.

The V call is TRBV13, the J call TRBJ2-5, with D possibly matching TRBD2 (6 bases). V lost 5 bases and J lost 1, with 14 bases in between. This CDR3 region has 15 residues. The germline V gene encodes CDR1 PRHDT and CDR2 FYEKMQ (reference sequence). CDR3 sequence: CASSPLGGTQETQYF. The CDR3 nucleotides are TGTGCCAGCAGCCCCCTTGGGGGGACCCAAGAGACCCAGTACTTC.

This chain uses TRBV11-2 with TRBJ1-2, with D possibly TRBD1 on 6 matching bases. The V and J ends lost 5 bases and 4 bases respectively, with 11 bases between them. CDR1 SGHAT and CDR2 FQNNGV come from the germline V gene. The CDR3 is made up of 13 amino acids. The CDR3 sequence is CASSTPDSYGYTF. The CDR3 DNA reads TGTGCCAGCAGCACCCCGGACAGCTATGGCTACACCTTC.

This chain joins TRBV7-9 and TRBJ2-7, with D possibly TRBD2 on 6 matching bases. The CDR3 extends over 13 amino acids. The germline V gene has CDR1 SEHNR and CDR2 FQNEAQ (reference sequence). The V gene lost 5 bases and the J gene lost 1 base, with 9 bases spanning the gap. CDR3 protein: CASSRGGSYEQYF. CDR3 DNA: TGTGCCAGCAGCCGCGGAGGGTCCTACGAGCAGTACTTC.

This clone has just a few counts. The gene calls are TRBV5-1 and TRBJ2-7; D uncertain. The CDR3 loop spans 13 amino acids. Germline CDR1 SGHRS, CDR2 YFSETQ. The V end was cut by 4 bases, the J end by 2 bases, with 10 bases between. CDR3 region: CASSQDGTYEQYF. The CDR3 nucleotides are TGCGCCAGCAGCCAGGACGGAACCTACGAGCAGTACTTC.

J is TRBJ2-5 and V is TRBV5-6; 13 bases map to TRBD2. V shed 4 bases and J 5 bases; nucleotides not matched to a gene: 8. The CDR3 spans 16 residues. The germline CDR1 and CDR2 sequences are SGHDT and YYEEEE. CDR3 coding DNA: TGTGCCAGCAGCCTAGAACTAGCGGGGGGGCTGGAGACCCAGTACTTC. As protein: CASSLELAGGLETQYF.

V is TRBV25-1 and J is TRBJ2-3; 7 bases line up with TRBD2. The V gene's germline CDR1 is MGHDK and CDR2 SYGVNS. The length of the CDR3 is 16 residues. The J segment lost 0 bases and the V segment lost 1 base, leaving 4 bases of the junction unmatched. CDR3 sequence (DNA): TGTGCCAGCAGTGAATTTCGGGGGGTGAGCACAGATACGCAGTATTTT. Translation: CASSEFRGVSTDTQYF.